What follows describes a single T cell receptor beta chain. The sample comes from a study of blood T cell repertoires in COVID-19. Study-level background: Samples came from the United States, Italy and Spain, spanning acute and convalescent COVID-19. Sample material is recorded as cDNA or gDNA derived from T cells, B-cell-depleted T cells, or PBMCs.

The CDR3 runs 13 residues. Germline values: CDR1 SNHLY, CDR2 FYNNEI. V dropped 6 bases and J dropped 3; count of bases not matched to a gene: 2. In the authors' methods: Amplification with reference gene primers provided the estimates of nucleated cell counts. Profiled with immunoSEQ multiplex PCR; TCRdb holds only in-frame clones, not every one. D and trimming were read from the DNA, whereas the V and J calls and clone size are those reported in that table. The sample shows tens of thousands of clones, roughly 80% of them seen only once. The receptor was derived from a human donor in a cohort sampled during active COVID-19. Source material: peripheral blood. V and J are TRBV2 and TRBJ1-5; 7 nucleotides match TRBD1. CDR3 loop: CASRDRANQPQHF. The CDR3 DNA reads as TGTGCCAGCAGAGACAGGGCCAATCAGCCCCAGCATTTT.